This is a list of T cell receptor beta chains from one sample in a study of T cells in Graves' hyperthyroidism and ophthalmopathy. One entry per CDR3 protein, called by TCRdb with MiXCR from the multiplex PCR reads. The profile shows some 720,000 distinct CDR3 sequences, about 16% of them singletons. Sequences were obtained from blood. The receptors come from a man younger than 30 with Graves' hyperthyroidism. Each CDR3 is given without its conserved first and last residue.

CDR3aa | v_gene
ASSPHLTDEQF | TRBV7-2
ASSILAGGPYEQY | TRBV6-2/TRBV6-3
ASSLGTANDNSPLH | TRBV5-1
ASSSGAGGYT | TRBV28
ASSWTSGGSYEQY | TRBV5-8
SARRLAGEGGELF | TRBV20-1
ASSSGGPEAF | TRBV11-3
ASSPLHRDRGEQY | TRBV4-1
ATSRDRTVGPNTEAF | TRBV15
ASSEVDRRAGELF | TRBV2
ASSEIRTLQETQY | TRBV2
ASSLQGLAKNIQY | TRBV18
ASSYGTYGGTGELF | TRBV7-6
ASTPSGSGYNEQF | TRBV19
ASSLSEAQETQY | TRBV5-1
ASSLVRRTGSSYNEQF | TRBV12-3/TRBV12-4
SARSQGYNSPLH | TRBV20-1
ASSADLGTEGGELF | TRBV7-3
ASSHGGPGDEQY | TRBV3-2
ASSQDQKTTMPFYEQY | TRBV4-1
ASTKTPDRVTDTQY | TRBV6-1
ATSDHMGNQPQH | TRBV24-1